These 14 T cell receptor beta chains share one sample of origin, sequenced in a study of radiation and T cells in renal cell carcinoma. Clones were read by immunoSEQ multiplex PCR, and TCRdb kept only the in-frame ones, dropping some. The table includes about 49,000 clones, around 83% detected once. Time point noted: baseline pretreatment blood. Documented treatment: 15 Gy SBRT to primary tumor, nephrectomy 4 weeks later. This material consisted of blood, taken from a patient whose treatment included radiotherapy and nephrectomy. These receptors were taken from a woman aged 65 to 85 with renal cell carcinoma.

This clone came up a few times. The chain carries TRBV2 and TRBJ2-2; D remains ambiguous. With 2 bases removed from V and 0 bases from J, the gap between germline ends came to 4 bases. Germline V gene lookup returns CDR1 SNHLY and CDR2 FYNNEI. This CDR3 comprises 14 residues. CDR3 residues: CASSENPNTGELFF. The CDR3 nucleotides read TGTGCCAGCAGTGAAAACCCGAACACCGGGGAGCTGTTTTTT.

The chain uses TRBV19 and TRBJ1-5; maybe TRBD1 (6 bases). Trimming left V 8 bases short and J 0 bases short, with 17 bases between. Germline assignment: CDR1 LNHDA and CDR2 SQIVND (reference sequence). This CDR3 is built from 16 residues. CDR3 loop: CASSNLNRDSNQPQHF. In DNA form, the CDR3 reads TGTGCCAGTTCAAACCTAAACAGGGATAGCAATCAGCCCCAGCATTTT. The full variable domain, with the rest looked up from reference TRBV19 and TRBJ1-5, is DGGITQSPKYLFRKEGQNVTLSCEQNLNHDAMYWYRQDPGQGLRLIYYSQIVNDFQKGDIAEGYSVSREKKESFPLTVTSAQKNPTAFYLCASSNLNRDSNQPQHFGDGTRLSIL.

This clone appeared a single time. The gene calls are TRBV27 and TRBJ2-5; 13 bases align to TRBD2. This CDR3 has 15 residues. The V gene's germline CDR1 is MNHEY and CDR2 SMNVEV (reference sequence). V trimming: 5 bases; J trimming: 4 bases; junction bases outside the gene matches: 4. The CDR3 coding sequence is TGTGCCAGCAGTAGCGGGACTAGCGGGGCAGAGACCCAGTACTTC. Translating gives CASSSGTSGAETQYF.

J is TRBJ2-2 and V is TRBV4-1; D gene uncertain. Germline CDR1 and CDR2: MGHRA and YSYEKL. Trimming stripped 1 base from V and 5 bases from J, with 11 bases between. The CDR3 covers 15 residues. The CDR3 loop is CASSQGHISTGELFF. DNA for the CDR3: TGCGCCAGCAGCCAAGGTCACATATCGACCGGGGAGCTGTTTTTT.

The J gene is TRBJ1-5, the V gene TRBV21-1; the DNA was not used to check the table's D call, TRBD1. TRBV21-1 is classified as a pseudogene. The CDR3 runs 14 residues. DNA for the CDR3: TGTGCCAGCAGCAGAAAACAGGGTCATCAGCCCCAGCATTTT. It specifies CASSRKQGHQPQHF.

V usage is TRBV10-1 and J usage is TRBJ2-3, with a possible D match to TRBD2 (6 bases). The CDR3 sequence is 14 residues long. Germline CDR1 reads WNHNN; CDR2 reads SYGVQD (reference sequence). The V end lost 5 bases, the J end lost 5 bases, and 14 bases lay between the germline ends. The CDR3: CASSPGGVEDTQYF. DNA of the CDR3: TGCGCCAGCAGTCCCGGCGGGGTGGAAGATACGCAGTATTTT.

The V call is TRBV19, the J call TRBJ1-5; unclear D gene. Per the germline V gene, CDR1 is LNHDA and CDR2 is SQIVND (reference sequence). V lost 3 bases and J lost 4, with 13 bases in between. CDR3 size: 15 residues. Written as DNA, the CDR3 is TGTGCCAGTAGTATCGACGCTAGGGCTAATCAGCCCCAGCATTTT. It is translated as CASSIDARANQPQHF.

This rearrangement joins TRBV7-2 to TRBJ2-2; 12 bases are a match to TRBD2. The CDR3 has 15 residues. With V trimmed by 5 bases and J by 15 bases, 13 bases remained unmatched. Germline CDR1 is SGHTA and CDR2 is FQGNSA. The CDR3, as DNA: TGTGCCAGCAGCACCCATGGACTAGCGGGGTATAAGGTGTTTTTT. Protein product: CASSTHGLAGYKVFF.

In its sample, this clone was seen once. This sequence joins TRBV5-1 and TRBJ2-5; D is possibly TRBD1 or TRBD2 (7 bases each). CDR1 SGHRS and CDR2 YFSETQ come from the germline V gene. This CDR3 comprises 15 residues. V gave up 0 bases and J gave up 2 bases, with 11 bases separating them. As DNA, the CDR3 is TGCGCCAGCAGCTTGGGACAGGGAGGGCAAGAGACCCAGTACTTC. Protein product: CASSLGQGGQETQYF.

The rearrangement uses TRBV7-9 and TRBJ2-3; 7 positions agree with TRBD1. Germline V gene data show CDR1 as SEHNR and CDR2 as FQNEAQ (reference sequence). This CDR3 spans 15 amino acids. V gave up 6 bases and J gave up 4 bases; unmatched junction bases: 10. CDR3 DNA sequence: TGTGCCAGCAGTTCACAGGGGATGGTTGCAGATACGCAGTATTTT. The encoded protein is CASSSQGMVADTQYF.

The gene calls are TRBV5-8 and TRBJ1-4, with D tentatively TRBD1 (6 bases). Germline CDR1 SGHTS, CDR2 YDEGEE. The length of the CDR3 is 14 residues. The V end was cut by 4 bases, the J end by 8 bases, with 15 bases between. DNA for the CDR3: TGTGCCAGCAGCCCCTTGGGGGGCGAAGAAAAACTGTTTTTT. This translates into CASSPLGGEEKLFF.

The chain recombines TRBV27 with TRBJ1-2, with unresolved D. Trimming took off 5 bases at V and 7 bases at J, with 17 bases between the two ends. The CDR3 covers 14 residues. The V gene's germline CDR1 is MNHEY and CDR2 SMNVEV (reference sequence). This chain's CDR3 is CASSPSLGSPGYTF. The CDR3 DNA sequence: TGTGCCAGCAGTCCTAGCCTGGGGTCCCCTGGCTACACCTTC.

This rearrangement joins TRBV7-7 to TRBJ2-5; 10 nucleotides line up with TRBD2. With 5 bases clipped from V and 2 bases from J, the junction kept 8 bases outside the gene matches. Germline CDR1 is SSHAT and CDR2 is FNYEAQ (reference sequence). The length of the CDR3 is 16 residues. Here the CDR3 reads CASSPWSSGGQETQYF. DNA for the CDR3: TGTGCCAGCAGCCCTTGGAGTAGCGGGGGGCAAGAGACCCAGTACTTC.

The chain couples TRBV29-1 to TRBJ1-1; D gene ambiguous. Germline CDR1 reads SQVTM; CDR2 reads ANQGSEA. The CDR3 extends over 13 amino acids. Trimming cost V 8 bases and J 1 base, with 14 bases left between them. The CDR3 nucleotides read TGCAGCACGTCAGGAGCCACGAACACTGAAGCTTTCTTT. Translating gives CSTSGATNTEAFF.